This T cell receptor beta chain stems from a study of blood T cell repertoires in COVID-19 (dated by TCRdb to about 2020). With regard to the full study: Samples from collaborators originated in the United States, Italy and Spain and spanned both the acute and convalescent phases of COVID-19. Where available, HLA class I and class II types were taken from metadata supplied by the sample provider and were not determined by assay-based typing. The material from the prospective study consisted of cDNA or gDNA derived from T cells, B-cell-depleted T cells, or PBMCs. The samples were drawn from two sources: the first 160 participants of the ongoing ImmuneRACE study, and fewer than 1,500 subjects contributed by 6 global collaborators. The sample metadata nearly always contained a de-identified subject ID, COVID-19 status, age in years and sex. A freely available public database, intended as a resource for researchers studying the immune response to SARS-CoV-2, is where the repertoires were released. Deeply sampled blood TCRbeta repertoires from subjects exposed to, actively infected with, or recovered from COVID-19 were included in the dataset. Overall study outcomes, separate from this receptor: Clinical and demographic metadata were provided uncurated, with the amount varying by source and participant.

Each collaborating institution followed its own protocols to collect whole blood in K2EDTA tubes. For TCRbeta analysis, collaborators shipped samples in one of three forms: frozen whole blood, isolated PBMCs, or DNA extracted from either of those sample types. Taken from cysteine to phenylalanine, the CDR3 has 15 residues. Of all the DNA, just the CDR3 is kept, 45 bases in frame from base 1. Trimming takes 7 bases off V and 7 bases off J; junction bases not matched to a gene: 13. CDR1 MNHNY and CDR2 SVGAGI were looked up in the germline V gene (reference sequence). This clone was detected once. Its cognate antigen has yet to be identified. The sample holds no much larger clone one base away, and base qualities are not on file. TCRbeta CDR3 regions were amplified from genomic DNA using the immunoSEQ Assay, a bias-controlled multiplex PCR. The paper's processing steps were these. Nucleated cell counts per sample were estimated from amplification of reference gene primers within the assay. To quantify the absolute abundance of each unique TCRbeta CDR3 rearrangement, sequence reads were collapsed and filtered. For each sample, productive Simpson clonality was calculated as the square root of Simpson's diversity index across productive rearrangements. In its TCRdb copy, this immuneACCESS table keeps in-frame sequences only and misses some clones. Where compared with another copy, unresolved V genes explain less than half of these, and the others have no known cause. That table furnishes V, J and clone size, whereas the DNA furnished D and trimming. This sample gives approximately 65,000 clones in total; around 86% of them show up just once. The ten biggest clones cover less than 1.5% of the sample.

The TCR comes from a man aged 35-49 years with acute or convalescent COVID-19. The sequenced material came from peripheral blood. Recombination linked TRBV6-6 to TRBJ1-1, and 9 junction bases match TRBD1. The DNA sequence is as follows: TGTGCCAGCACCAGAACCCGGACAGGGGCGGGTGAAGCTTTCTTT. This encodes CASTRTRTGAGEAFF.